Described below is a single T cell receptor (beta chain) sequence and its context. Its specificity is unknown. Germline V gene sequence: CDR1 SGHTA, CDR2 FQGNSA. The V gene end was trimmed by 9 bases and the J gene end by 7 bases; junction bases not matched to a gene: 20. This CDR3 region has 16 residues. The sample is drawn from a study of identical twins. The study, taken as a whole, reports: Out-of-frame alpha sequences common to twins exhibited an excess of low generation probability.

Each CDR3 protein is one row after TCRdb ran MiXCR on the 5' RACE reads. The profile shows hundreds of thousands of distinct CDR3 sequences, over 5% of them singletons. This clonotype was obtained from a young man in good health. The V gene is TRBV7-2, the J gene TRBJ2-5, with 7 bases identical to TRBD2. What was sequenced was naive T cells sorted from blood. The CDR3: CASNFWPSGPPGTQYF. For the CDR3, the DNA is TGTGCCAGTAACTTCTGGCCTAGCGGTCCTCCGGGGACCCAGTACTTC.